The TCR beta chain under discussion was sequenced for a study of blood T cell repertoires in COVID-19. Study-wide context: Donors in the United States, Italy and Spain gave samples during acute or convalescent COVID-19.

A Seattle source enrolled patients during active infection and followed them longitudinally. Original handling: Reference gene primers were amplified, and this amplification served to estimate nucleated cell counts. Clones were sequenced by immunoSEQ multiplex PCR, and TCRdb holds only the in-frame ones, with some missing. Clone size and V and J calls were adopted from that table, with D and trimming inferred from the DNA. The repertoire holds around 250,000 clones, about 87% seen once, with 10% in the top ten. Trimming at V came to 0 bases and at J to 3 bases, leaving 6 bases not matched to a gene. The length of the CDR3 is 15 residues. In germline, CDR1 is SGHDT, CDR2 YYEEEE.

The sample comprised peripheral blood. This sequence joins TRBV5-6 and TRBJ2-7, with 7 bases that match TRBD1. This TCR came from a woman between 70 and 85 years old with COVID-19, enrolled during active disease. The CDR3 nucleotides read TGTGCCAGCAGCTTGGCCGCGACAGGGTACTACGAGCAGTACTTC. Translating gives CASSLAATGYYEQYF.